This T cell receptor (beta chain) was documented in a study of cytomegalovirus exposure and HLA in healthy donors. The overall study: Earlier work reported 95 million to 130 million unique TCR beta sequences from about 190 million T cells. The study, taken as a whole, reports: Altogether, some 170 TCR beta chains were recorded as cytomegalovirus-associated.

PCR primers comprised 60 Vbeta and 13 Jbeta primers. Authors' analysis steps: In a later analysis, the count reached 80 million or so unique TCR beta chains, with roughly 12 million shared. The data were produced by immunoSEQ multiplex PCR, yet TCRdb's version contains in-frame clones alone and is incomplete. For V, J and clone size, that table is used; D and trimming come from the DNA. The table lists tens of thousands of clones, over 60% of them singletons. Note on this clone: As yet, its antigen is unknown.

The germline V and J ends were trimmed by 1 base and 3 bases, with 7 bases remaining between them. The CDR3 sequence is 13 residues long. Germline-derived CDR1 and CDR2 are ENHRY and SYGVKD. This receptor was identified in a man in his forties in good health and CMV-seropositive. The sample consisted of PBMCs. V and J are TRBV10-3 and TRBJ2-7; the D is unclear. CDR3 sequence (DNA): TGTGCCATCAGTGAGTACCACAACTACGAGCAGTACTTC. Translated, it gives CAISEYHNYEQYF.